This TCR beta chain originates from a study of neurological immune-mediated disorders. TCRdb analysed the 5' RACE reads with MiXCR anew, one entry per CDR3 protein. The sample lists tens of thousands of distinct CDR3 sequences, roughly 10% occurring once. Time point specified: longitudinal time-point 1 (baseline). In its sample, this clonotype was seen many times. Trimming removed 3 bases from V and 6 bases from J, with 21 bases in between. Looked up from germline, CDR1 is DFQATT and CDR2 is SNEGSKA (reference sequence). CDR3 size: 16 residues. Sequencing was done on a sample of PBMCs. The genes are TRBV20-1 and TRBJ2-1; D tentatively fits TRBD1 or TRBD2 (5 bases each). This TCR derives from a young man in good health. The CDR3 reads CSARVPGTGLFNEQFF. DNA of the CDR3: TGCAGTGCTAGGGTCCCCGGGACCGGACTTTTCAATGAGCAGTTCTTC.